These T cell receptor beta chains were read from a single sample in a study of T cell changes during pregnancy in multiple sclerosis. Here immunoSEQ multiplex PCR was the method, and the copy in TCRdb shows in-frame clones only, minus some. The data hold some 60,000 clones, with 85% to 90% observed a single time. Sequencing was done on a sample of peripheral blood from another person, used as feeder cells. These receptors all come from a human donor whose cells served as feeder cells for cultures in a pregnancy study. The CDR3 runs from the conserved cysteine through the conserved F or W. D genes are given only for firm matches. Expanded clones get a size class; other rows say once, few or many, or leave the size out.

NA,TRBJ2-1,TRBD1,TRBV11-2,TGTGCCAGCAGCCCCAGCGGACAGGGTAACAATGAGCAGTTCTTC,CASSPSGQGNNEQFF
NA,TRBJ1-3,NA,TRBV18,TGTGCCAGCTCACCTTGGTCCTCTGGAAACACCATATATTTT,CASSPWSSGNTIYF
NA,TRBJ2-7,NA,TRBV6-1,TGTGCCAGCAGTCCGGGACCGGGACCCTACGAGCAGTACTTC,CASSPGPGPYEQYF
NA,TRBJ2-2,TRBD2,TRBV6-6,TGTGCCACCTTGTCGGGGGGTGCGAACACCGGGGAGCTGTTTTTT,CATLSGGANTGELFF
NA,TRBJ2-7,TRBD1,TRBV12-5,TGTGCTAGTGGTTTTCCGGGACAGGGCGTCTACGAGCAGTACTTC,CASGFPGQGVYEQYF
once,TRBJ2-3,NA,TRBV29-1,TGCAGCGTTGGGGCCGGGGCGGGGTCAGATACGCAGTATTTT,CSVGAGAGSDTQYF
once,TRBJ2-7,TRBD2,TRBV30,TGTGCCTGGAGGGGCCGAAGGGGATCGGGGAAAAGCGGGGGGGCCTCTAGCTACGAGCAGTACTTC,CAWRGRRGSGKSGGASSYEQYF
once,TRBJ2-7,NA,TRBV30,TGTGCCTGGAGTCTCGTCCAGGGGATAGGGGAGCAGTACTTC,CAWSLVQGIGEQYF
NA,TRBJ2-7,TRBD1,TRBV28,TGTGCCAGCAGTCCCCCGGGACAGGTTGACGAGCAGTACTTC,CASSPPGQVDEQYF
NA,TRBJ2-2,NA,TRBV13,TGTGCCAGCAGCTTTATGGGGGAGCTGTTTTTT,CASSFMGELFF
NA,TRBJ2-2,TRBD1,TRBV30,TGTGCCTGGAGGACAGGGTATGACACCGGGGAGCTGTTTTTT,CAWRTGYDTGELFF
once,TRBJ2-1,NA,TRBV19,TGTGCCAGTGCGGGCCAGAGCTCCTACAATGAGCAGTTCTTC,CASAGQSSYNEQFF
NA,TRBJ2-7,TRBD1,TRBV5-4,TGTGCCAGCAGCCAAATGGGACAGCCCTACGAGCAGTACTTC,CASSQMGQPYEQYF
NA,TRBJ2-4,NA,TRBV2,TGTGCCAGCGGCTTCGGTGGCGCCAAAAACATTCAGTACTTC,CASGFGGAKNIQYF
NA,TRBJ2-5,NA,TRBV6-1,TGTGCCAGCAGTGAGGGGGCTAGTAGCGCGACCCAGTACTTC,CASSEGASSATQYF
NA,TRBJ1-5,NA,TRBV6-1,TGTGCCAGCAGTGAAGGACGGCCCCAGCATTTT,CASSEGRPQHF
NA,TRBJ2-7,NA,TRBV27,TGTGCCAGCAGTCGTAAGGGAAACTACGAGCAGTACTTC,CASSRKGNYEQYF
NA,TRBJ2-3,NA,TRBV19,TGTGCCGCTGGAGGGCGATATGACACAGATACGCAGTATTTT,CAAGGRYDTDTQYF
NA,TRBJ2-5,TRBD2,TRBV5-1,TGCGCCAGCAGCTCAACCATAGCGGGGGGGCAAGAGACCCAGTACTTC,CASSSTIAGGQETQYF
NA,TRBJ2-3,NA,TRBV7-2,TGTGCCAGCAGCTTGAGGGGGAGTGGTACGCAGTATTTT,CASSLRGSGTQYF
NA,TRBJ2-4,NA,TRBV5-1,TGCGCCAGCAGCTTGGGGGGTACCAAAAACATTCAGTACTTC,CASSLGGTKNIQYF
NA,TRBJ2-4,NA,TRBV19,TGTGCCACCACGGGCCGAGGAGCCAAAAACATTCAGTACTTC,CATTGRGAKNIQYF
NA,TRBJ1-2,TRBD1,TRBV18,TGTGCCAGCTCCCGACAGGGGGACGGCTACACCTTC,CASSRQGDGYTF
NA,TRBJ1-4,NA,TRBV11-2,TGTGCCAGCAGCCCTCTTAGGAGGGACGGCGAAAAACTGTTTTTT,CASSPLRRDGEKLFF
NA,TRBJ2-5,TRBD2,TRBV30,TGTGCCTGGGCTCCGGGACTAGGGCGAGGGGAGACCCAGTACTTC,CAWAPGLGRGETQYF
NA,TRBJ2-7,TRBD2,TRBV29-1,TGCAGCGCCCAACCGGGGGGATCCTACGAGCAGTACTTC,CSAQPGGSYEQYF
NA,TRBJ1-4,NA,TRBV5-4,TGTGCCAGCAGCTTGGGGTCCGGGGGCGTTGGTAATGAAAAACTGTTTTTT,CASSLGSGGVGNEKLFF
NA,TRBJ2-7,TRBD1,TRBV27,TGTGCCAGCAGTTTAGAGAGTTACAGGGGGTACGAGCAGTACTTC,CASSLESYRGYEQYF
NA,TRBJ1-2,TRBD1,TRBV9,TGTGCCAGCAGCGTTCCTGGGACAGGCCTCTTTGGGTACACCTTC,CASSVPGTGLFGYTF
NA,TRBJ2-1,TRBD2,TRBV19,TGTGCCAGCGGGACTAGTGGTAATGAGCAGTTCTTC,CASGTSGNEQFF
NA,TRBJ2-1,NA,TRBV11-2,TGTGCCAGCAGCCCTCAGGTCCCGAGCTCCTACAATGAGCAGTTCTTC,CASSPQVPSSYNEQFF
NA,TRBJ1-1,TRBD1,TRBV2,TGTGCCAGCACAAGGGACAGGTTGAACACTGAAGCTTTCTTT,CASTRDRLNTEAFF
NA,TRBJ1-1,NA,TRBV25-1,TGTGCCAGCAGTGAATTTGGAAGATACGAACTCGGCACTGAAGCTTTCTTT,CASSEFGRYELGTEAFF
NA,TRBJ2-5,NA,TRBV5-1,TGCGCCAGCACGATGCAGGATCAAGAGACCCAGTACTTC,CASTMQDQETQYF
NA,TRBJ1-5,NA,TRBV5-6,TGTGCCAGCAGCTTCGGCAATCAGCCCCAGCATTTT,CASSFGNQPQHF
NA,TRBJ2-7,TRBD2,TRBV4-1,TGCGCCAGCAGCCAAGATCACGGTAGCGGGGGTCCTTACGAGCAGTACTTC,CASSQDHGSGGPYEQYF
NA,TRBJ2-3,NA,TRBV5-8,TGTGCCAGCAGCCGCAACCCAGATACGCAGTATTTT,CASSRNPDTQYF
NA,TRBJ1-4,NA,TRBV6-1,TGTGCCAGCAGGACGACAGTAGGTAATGAAAAACTGTTTTTT,CASRTTVGNEKLFF
NA,TRBJ2-1,TRBD2,TRBV19,TGTGCCAGTAGGCTAGCGGGAGGGCCGAATGAGCAGTTCTTC,CASRLAGGPNEQFF
NA,TRBJ2-3,TRBD2,TRBV4-2,TGTGCCAGCAGCCAAGAGGCTAGCGGGGGACCAGATACGCAGTATTTT,CASSQEASGGPDTQYF
NA,TRBJ2-3,TRBD2,TRBV2,TGTGCCAGCAGTGCAACTAGCGGGATAGCGGAGACGCAGTATTTT,CASSATSGIAETQYF
once,TRBJ1-1,NA,TRBV6-1,TGTGCCAGCAGTGATACCCAGGGTAGTACTGAAGCTTTCTTT,CASSDTQGSTEAFF
NA,TRBJ1-6,NA,TRBV7-2,TGTGCCAGCAGCACGAAGCCCGACGTATCCCCAAATTCACCCCTCCACTTT,CASSTKPDVSPNSPLHF
NA,TRBJ1-4,TRBD1,TRBV9,TGTGCCAGCAGCCCTAGCGGCGCAGGGGGCTATGAAAAACTGTTTTTT,CASSPSGAGGYEKLFF
NA,TRBJ2-1,TRBD2,TRBV4-3,TGCGCCAGCAGCCAAGAGCGAGGCTCTAGCGGGGGGGCGGGGGAGCAGTTCTTC,CASSQERGSSGGAGEQFF
NA,TRBJ1-5,NA,TRBV11-2,TGTGCCAGCAGCCACGGGGCGGTCAATCAGCCCCAGCATTTT,CASSHGAVNQPQHF
NA,TRBJ1-2,NA,TRBV5-1,TGCGCCAGCAGCTTTAATCGGGGGCAGGATTATGGCTACACCTTC,CASSFNRGQDYGYTF
NA,TRBJ1-1,TRBD1,TRBV11-2,TGTGCCAGCAGCCCTACAGGGGGCTGGGAGGCTTTCTTT,CASSPTGGWEAFF
NA,TRBJ2-6,NA,TRBV5-5,TGTGCCAGCAGCCCGAAGCCTAGGGCAGGGTACGGGGCCAACGTCCTGACTTTC,CASSPKPRAGYGANVLTF
NA,TRBJ2-7,TRBD2,TRBV5-4,TGTGCCAGCAGCAAGGGACTAGCGGGGTCTAAGGAGCAGTACTTC,CASSKGLAGSKEQYF
NA,TRBJ1-3,NA,TRBV7-2,TGTGCCAGCAGCTTAGCGTCAGGGGTAGGAAACACCATATATTTT,CASSLASGVGNTIYF